Listed below are T cell receptor beta chains from one sample, sequenced in a study of cytomegalovirus exposure and HLA in healthy donors. Profiling relied on immunoSEQ multiplex PCR, and the TCRdb table lists in-frame clones only, not all of them. This sample has over 90,000 clones, with roughly 70% found just once. The sequencing input was PBMCs. The origin of the receptors is a woman aged 45-59 years in good health and CMV-seronegative. Each CDR3 is given with its conserved first and last residue. D genes are given only for firm matches. Not all rows give a size; the values are once, few, many and, for expanded clones, a class.

>NA|NA|TRBJ2-3|TRBV6-1
TGTGCCAGCAGAAGGACAGTTAGCACAGATACGCAGTATTTT
CASRRTVSTDTQYF
>TRBD1|NA|TRBJ2-2|TRBV28
TGTGCCAGCCGCGGACCTGGGACAGCCTCAACTCCCACCGGGGAGCTGTTTTTT
CASRGPGTASTPTGELFF
>TRBD1|once|TRBJ2-5|TRBV19
TGTGCCAGCAACCCGGGACAGCAAGAGACCCAGTACTTC
CASNPGQQETQYF
>NA|NA|TRBJ2-5|TRBV4-3
TGCGCCAGCAGCCAAGAAGTCGTTGGGGCGGGGCAAGAGACCCAGTACTTC
CASSQEVVGAGQETQYF
>NA|NA|TRBJ2-7|TRBV2
TGTGCCAGCAGCCCCGGGACTTGGTACGAGCAGTACTTC
CASSPGTWYEQYF
>TRBD1|NA|TRBJ2-5|TRBV7-8
TGTGCCAGCAGCTCCGACAGGGGGGCCCAGGAGACCCAGTACTTC
CASSSDRGAQETQYF
>TRBD1|NA|TRBJ1-2|TRBV10-3
TGTGCCATCAGTGCCACGACAGGGGCCAACTATGGCTACACCTTC
CAISATTGANYGYTF
>TRBD2|once|TRBJ2-2|TRBV13
TGTGCCAGCAGCTCGGGACTAGCGGGAGTGTACGGGGAGCTGTTTTTT
CASSSGLAGVYGELFF
>TRBD2|once|TRBJ2-5|TRBV27
TGTGCCAGCAGTTTTGGGCTAGCGGGTCCACAAGAGACCCAGTACTTC
CASSFGLAGPQETQYF
>TRBD1|NA|TRBJ1-2|TRBV9
TGTGCCAGCAGAGGGACAGACCTTTATGGCTACACCTTC
CASRGTDLYGYTF
>NA|NA|TRBJ2-7|TRBV28
TGTGCCAGCAGTATCTCTACCGACGGAGCCTACGAGCAGTACTTC
CASSISTDGAYEQYF
>NA|NA|TRBJ2-3|TRBV7-7
TGTGCCAGCAGCCTTTCCCGGTCAAATACGCAGTATTTT
CASSLSRSNTQYF
>TRBD2|few|TRBJ2-1|TRBV14
TGTGCCAGCAGCCAATGGTTTAGCGGGGGGTACAATGAGCAGTTCTTC
CASSQWFSGGYNEQFF
>TRBD1|NA|TRBJ2-7|TRBV5-6
TGTGCCAGCAGTCCGACAGGGAAGGGCTACGAGCAGTACTTC
CASSPTGKGYEQYF
>TRBD2|NA|TRBJ2-2|TRBV6-4
TGTGCCAGCAATCCTAGCGGGAAAGGGTCCGGGGAGCTGTTTTTT
CASNPSGKGSGELFF
>TRBD2|NA|TRBJ2-7|TRBV10-3
TGTGCCATCACCGAACGGGGACTAGAACCCCACGAGCAGTACTTC
CAITERGLEPHEQYF
>NA|NA|TRBJ2-1|TRBV11-3
TGTGCCAGCAGCTTAGGGGCAGACAGAAACAATGAGCAGTTCTTC
CASSLGADRNNEQFF
>TRBD2|NA|TRBJ2-5|TRBV5-4
TGTGCCAGCAGCTTGGCGGGGGGGGCGGGAGAGACCCAGTACTTC
CASSLAGGAGETQYF
>TRBD2|few|TRBJ2-7|TRBV7-9
TGTGCCAGCAGCTCCATGCCGGGACTAGCGGTAAAGGGGTCTTACGAGCAGTACTTC
CASSSMPGLAVKGSYEQYF
>NA|NA|TRBJ2-2|TRBV4-3
TGCGCCAGCAGCCAATCAGGGTCCGGGGAGCTGTTTTTT
CASSQSGSGELFF
>NA|NA|TRBJ2-7|TRBV29-1
TGCAGCGTTGAGAGCTCGGGAGCCCGGCGGGAGCAGTACTTC
CSVESSGARREQYF
>NA|NA|TRBJ1-6|TRBV4-1
TGCGCCAGCAGCCAAGAGTCGTTCGGTTCACCCCTCCACTTT
CASSQESFGSPLHF
>TRBD1|NA|TRBJ1-4|TRBV11-2
TGTGCCAGCAGCCCACAACAGGGGCCTAATGAAAAACTGTTTTTT
CASSPQQGPNEKLFF
>NA|NA|TRBJ2-5|TRBV6-5
TGTGCCAGCAGCTCCCCTACAGGCCAGTACTTC
CASSSPTGQYF
>NA|NA|TRBJ2-4|TRBV5-1
TGCGCCAGCAGCTGGGCGGACGGGGACATTCAGTACTTC
CASSWADGDIQYF
>TRBD2|NA|TRBJ2-5|TRBV5-1
TGCGCCAGCAGCTTTGGGGACGGGAGGGCCAGGGGAGAGACCCAGTACTTC
CASSFGDGRARGETQYF
>NA|NA|TRBJ2-7|TRBV19
TGTGCCAGTAGTGTTGATCTCGGGTACGAGCAGTACTTC
CASSVDLGYEQYF
>NA|NA|TRBJ2-1|TRBV27
TGTGCCAGCAGTTTCCTCTCGGGACTGGGGAATGAGCAGTTCTTC
CASSFLSGLGNEQFF
>NA|NA|TRBJ2-7|TRBV28
TGTGCCAGCAGTCCCCCCGGGAGCGTCTACGAGCAGTACTTC
CASSPPGSVYEQYF
>NA|NA|TRBJ2-3|TRBV5-1
TGCGCCAGCAGCGACAAGAGGGTTAGCACAGATACGCAGTATTTT
CASSDKRVSTDTQYF
>NA|NA|TRBJ2-5|TRBV4-3
TGCGCCAGCAGCCAAGATTCAGGGGACCAAGAGACCCAGTACTTC
CASSQDSGDQETQYF
>TRBD2|NA|TRBJ2-7|TRBV11-2
TGTGCCAGCAGCTCCGCGGGTAGCGGGCGCTCCTACGAGCAGTACTTC
CASSSAGSGRSYEQYF
>NA|NA|TRBJ2-5|TRBV7-2
TGTGCCAGCAGCTTACCGTTCAGGCTGGAGACCCAGTACTTC
CASSLPFRLETQYF
>NA|NA|TRBJ2-7|TRBV5-6
TGTGCCAGCAGCTTGGTCGGGACCTACGAGCAGTACTTC
CASSLVGTYEQYF
>NA|NA|TRBJ1-5|TRBV6-1
TGTGCCAGCAGTGAAGGGGAAGCGGGCAATCAGCCCCAGCATTTT
CASSEGEAGNQPQHF
>NA|NA|TRBJ2-3|TRBV29-1
TGCAGCGTTTTTGGGGAGTTCAACACAGATACGCAGTATTTT
CSVFGEFNTDTQYF
>NA|few|TRBJ1-2|TRBV28
TGTGCCAGCAGTCAACAGGGCCGGGGCTATGGCTACACCTTC
CASSQQGRGYGYTF
>NA|NA|TRBJ1-1|TRBV10-3
TGTGCCATCAGTGATACGGGGGTCACTGAAGCTTTCTTT
CAISDTGVTEAFF
>TRBD1|NA|TRBJ1-2|TRBV29-1
TGCAGCGTTCAGGGGGGCTATGGCTACACCTTC
CSVQGGYGYTF
>TRBD1|NA|TRBJ2-7|TRBV18
TGTGCCAGCTCCCGGACGACAGGGGGGGACTACGAGCAGTACTTC
CASSRTTGGDYEQYF
>TRBD1|NA|TRBJ2-2|TRBV7-7
TGTGCTAGCAGCTTGTTCTATGGGACAGATACGAACACCGGGGAGCTGTTTTTT
CASSLFYGTDTNTGELFF
>NA|few|TRBJ2-5|TRBV7-2
TGTGCCAGCAAACTCCGACTAGTACAAGAGACCCAGTACTTC
CASKLRLVQETQYF
>NA|NA|TRBJ2-4|TRBV2
TGTGCCAGCAGTGAGGGGGGGCGAGACATTCAGTACTTC
CASSEGGRDIQYF
>TRBD1|few|TRBJ2-7|TRBV11-2
TGTGCCAGCAGCCGACAGGGTGACTCCTACGAGCAGTACTTC
CASSRQGDSYEQYF
>NA|NA|TRBJ2-1|TRBV7-6
TGTGCCAGCAGCCTCAACAGGGAATCCTACAATGAGCAGTTCTTC
CASSLNRESYNEQFF
>TRBD1|NA|TRBJ2-2|TRBV29-1
TGCAGCGTCTGGGGACAGGGTGTAACTAGGAACACCGGGGAGCTGTTTTTT
CSVWGQGVTRNTGELFF
>TRBD1|NA|TRBJ2-1|TRBV5-4
TGTGCCAGCAACGTAGGGGGCAAGGTTGATGAGCAGTTCTTC
CASNVGGKVDEQFF
>TRBD2|NA|TRBJ2-5|TRBV5-1
TGCGCCAGCAGCTTTGGTGACCTTGCGGGAGGGTTTTTGGAGACCCAGTACTTC
CASSFGDLAGGFLETQYF
>TRBD2|few|TRBJ2-7|TRBV11-2
TGTGCCAGCAGCTTGGCCGGGACTAGTGATTACGAGCAGTACTTC
CASSLAGTSDYEQYF
>NA|NA|TRBJ2-7|TRBV15
TGTGCCACCAGCCCCCCGGGGGGCGGCTCTTCCGAGCAGTACTTC
CATSPPGGGSSEQYF
>TRBD2|NA|TRBJ2-1|TRBV6-6
TGTGCCAGCACCAACGCAGCTAGCGGGGGAGGGAATGAGCAGTTCTTC
CASTNAASGGGNEQFF
>TRBD1|NA|TRBJ1-1|TRBV12-5
TGTGCTAGTGGCCGAACAGGGGCTTTCACTGAAGCTTTCTTT
CASGRTGAFTEAFF
>NA|NA|TRBJ1-5|TRBV4-1
TGCGCCAGCAGCCAAGACAGGTTGGGGCCCCAGCATTTT
CASSQDRLGPQHF
>NA|few|TRBJ2-6|TRBV6-4
TGTGCCCTGGGGTTGGACTCCTGCTCTGGGGCCAACGTCCTGACTTTC
CALGLDSCSGANVLTF
>NA|NA|TRBJ2-1|TRBV19
TGTGCCAGTAGTGGCGGAAGCTCCTACAATGAGCAGTTCTTC
CASSGGSSYNEQFF
>TRBD1|NA|TRBJ2-5|TRBV5-1
TGCGCCAGCAGCTCTACCGGGACAGCACAAGAGACCCAGTACTTC
CASSSTGTAQETQYF
>TRBD2|few|TRBJ2-1|TRBV7-9
TGTGCCAGCAGGTCCACTAGCGGGCCTTACAATGAGCAGTTCTTC
CASRSTSGPYNEQFF